The T cell receptor beta chain under discussion was sequenced for a study of breast tumors, draining lymph nodes, adjacent tissues. CDR1 SGHTA and CDR2 FQGNSA come from the germline V gene. Trimming pared 1 base from V and 11 bases from J, leaving 9 bases between. The CDR3 totals 13 residues. This clonotype has ten or more counts. Samples came from axillary lymph nodes draining the breast cancer. TCRdb independently ran MiXCR on the multiplex PCR reads; one entry per CDR3 protein. The sample consists of nearly 200,000 distinct CDR3 sequences, 30% to 40% of them appearing once. The origin of this receptor is a female donor with breast cancer. Some clones in this sample may be carry-over from other donors' samples. Specimen: axillary lymph node tissue. J is TRBJ1-6 and V is TRBV7-2, with no clear D. The CDR3: CASSLGGYAPLHF. CDR3 DNA: TGTGCCAGCAGCTTAGGAGGGTACGCACCCCTCCACTTT. Full variable domain (missing parts from reference TRBV7-2 and TRBJ1-6): GAGVSQSPSNKVTEKGKDVELRCDPISGHTALYWYRQSLGQGLEFLIYFQGNSAPDKSGLPSDRFSAERTGGSVSTLTIQRTQQEDSAVYLCASSLGGYAPLHFGNGTRLTVT.